This T cell receptor (beta chain) was recorded in a study of metastatic and nonmetastatic thyroid tumors. Broader study findings: Patients with malignant thyroid tumors reportedly had significantly higher TCR beta diversity than those with benign nodules, in blood and tumor.

Before thyroid surgery, none of the patients had received any treatment. This clone was observed at least ten times. Its matching antigen is unknown. TCRdb recomputed clones from the PCR reads via MiXCR. The sample comprises some 33,000 clones, under 25% of which are singletons, and about 3% rests with the top ten. The sample comprised tumor tissue. This clonotype originated in a male donor with papillary thyroid cancer or a benign thyroid nodule (not recorded which). Some clones in this sample may be carry-over from other donors' samples.

The CDR3, as DNA: TGTGCCAGCAGATCGCGGGACGGTCATTCACCCCTCCACTTT. Translation: CASRSRDGHSPLHF. This chain joins TRBV11-2 and TRBJ1-6; D possibly corresponds to TRBD1 (5 bases). CDR1 is SGHAT and CDR2 is FQNNGV in the germline V gene. The CDR3 loop spans 14 amino acids. Trimming left V 6 bases short and J 8 bases short, with 14 bases between.